Below, 28 T cell receptor beta chains from the same sample are listed, as sequenced in a study of OX40 agonist ivuxolimab in advanced cancers. Libraries were prepared by immunoSEQ multiplex PCR; TCRdb keeps only in-frame clonotypes and omits some of them. The data hold roughly 100,000 clones, with 85% to 95% observed a single time. Sequenced here: CD4+ or CD8+ T cells sorted from blood, sampled in a trial of the OX40 agonist ivuxolimab. The receptors derive from an adult with an advanced solid tumor such as melanoma, head and neck, liver or kidney cancer.

This sequence joins TRBV6-6 and TRBJ1-5; 10 bases are shared with TRBD1. This CDR3 has 14 residues. Germline trimming cut 9 bases from V and 1 base from J; bases unmatched to any gene: 3. Germline V gene sequence: CDR1 MNHNY, CDR2 SVGAGI (reference sequence). Written as DNA, the CDR3 is TGTGCCAGTGGGGGACAGGGGAGCAATCAGCCCCAGCATTTT. Its translation is CASGGQGSNQPQHF.

The J gene is TRBJ1-1, the V gene TRBV11-3; a weak D match, TRBD1 (5 bases). CDR3 length: 18 amino acids. CDR1 is SGHNT and CDR2 is YENEEA in the germline V gene. V shed 5 bases and J shed 4 bases, with 26 bases lying between them. CDR3 residues: CASSPTPGTFIGGTEAFF. CDR3 nucleotide sequence: TGTGCCAGCAGCCCCACACCCGGGACTTTTATCGGGGGCACTGAAGCTTTCTTT. The variable domain in full, completed from reference TRBV11-3 and TRBJ1-1, reads EAGVVQSPRYKIIEKKQPVAFWCNPISGHNTLYWYLQNLGQGPELLIRYENEEAVDDSQLPKDRFSAERLKGVDSTLKIQPAELGDSAVYLCASSPTPGTFIGGTEAFFGQGTRLTVV.

The chain is built from TRBV28 and TRBJ2-7, with TRBD2 identical over 8 bases. Germline V gives CDR1 MDHEN, CDR2 SYDVKM. The J segment lost 3 bases and the V segment lost 4 bases, leaving 11 bases of the junction unmatched. The CDR3 length is 16 residues. This chain's CDR3 is CASSSASGGLIYEQYF. CDR3 sequence (DNA): TGTGCCAGCAGTTCTGCGAGCGGGGGATTGATCTACGAGCAGTACTTC.

CDR3 loop: CASSLLRSYNEQFF. As DNA, the CDR3 is TGTGCCAGCAGCTTATTAAGGTCCTACAATGAGCAGTTCTTC. The gene calls are TRBV7-2 and TRBJ2-1; D is unresolved. With 2 bases removed from V and 1 base from J, the gap between germline ends came to 6 bases. The CDR3 totals 14 residues. The V gene's germline CDR1 is SGHTA and CDR2 FQGNSA.

The V gene is TRBV15, the J gene TRBJ1-5, with 10 bases fitting TRBD1. V lost 2 bases to trimming and J lost 4 bases; unmatched junction nucleotides: 5. CDR1 is LNHNV, CDR2 YYDKDF, per germline (reference sequence). The CDR3 has 16 amino acids. CDR3 sequence reads: CATSRRRTGGNQPQHF. The CDR3 nucleotides read TGTGCCACCAGCAGACGAAGGACAGGGGGGAATCAGCCCCAGCATTTT.

The rearrangement uses TRBV6-5 and TRBJ1-4, with 10 bases that match TRBD1. This CDR3 spans 14 amino acids. The J segment lost 8 bases and the V segment lost 5 bases, leaving 5 bases of the junction unmatched. In germline, CDR1 is MNHEY, CDR2 SVGAGI. The CDR3 sequence: CASSGDRGREKLFF. CDR3 sequence (DNA): TGTGCCAGCAGTGGGGACAGGGGTCGGGAAAAACTGTTTTTT.

The genes are TRBV6-6 and TRBJ1-2; D gene unclear. Germline V gives CDR1 MNHNY, CDR2 SVGAGI (reference sequence). The V end lost 0 bases, the J end lost 8 bases, and 7 bases lay between the germline ends. This CDR3 has 12 residues. The CDR3 DNA reads TGTGCCAGCAGTTACTCAGGGCGAGGCTACACCTTC. Protein product: CASSYSGRGYTF.

The chain uses TRBV11-2 and TRBJ2-2, with 7 bases that match TRBD1. Germline V gives CDR1 SGHAT, CDR2 FQNNGV. After removal of 1 base from V and 6 bases from J, the junction contained 8 bases not matched to a gene. The CDR3 loop spans 16 amino acids. The CDR3 protein is CASSLARQGSAGELFF. The CDR3 region has the DNA TGTGCCAGCAGCTTAGCACGACAGGGTTCGGCCGGGGAGCTGTTTTTT.

The chain couples TRBV19 to TRBJ2-1; 7 bases match TRBD2. The CDR3 totals 12 residues. Germline V gene sequence: CDR1 LNHDA, CDR2 SQIVND (reference sequence). V dropped 1 base and J dropped 10; count of bases not matched to a gene: 1. The DNA of the CDR3 is TGTGCCAGTAGTATAGGCGGGAGAGAGCAGTTCTTC. Protein: CASSIGGREQFF.

This clone was counted only a few times. The rearrangement uses TRBV6-6 and TRBJ1-5; no clear D gene. The CDR3 has 11 amino acids. The V gene's germline CDR1 is MNHNY and CDR2 SVGAGI (reference sequence). V shed 8 bases and J shed 6 bases, with 8 bases lying between them. The DNA of the CDR3 is TGTGCCAGCCGGCGCGTTCAGCCCCAGCATTTT. Translating gives CASRRVQPQHF.

The rearrangement joins TRBV6-1 to TRBJ2-1; TRBD2 matches at 11 bases. Germline-derived CDR1 and CDR2 are MNHNS and SASEGT. The CDR3 runs to 15 residues. V trimming: 3 bases; J trimming: 9 bases; junction bases outside the gene matches: 7. The CDR3 nucleotides read TGTGCCAGCAGTGACCTAGCGGGGGGTTTGATTGAGCAGTTCTTC. This sequence encodes CASSDLAGGLIEQFF.

This CDR3 reads CASSGYGERASPLHF. As DNA, the CDR3 is TGTGCCAGCAGTGGTTACGGGGAAAGGGCTTCACCCCTCCACTTT. This sequence joins TRBV2 and TRBJ1-6, with D unresolved. Germline V lookup: CDR1 SNHLY, CDR2 FYNNEI. This CDR3 contains 15 residues. Trimming pared 4 bases from V and 9 bases from J, leaving 16 bases between.

V gene TRBV30 combines with J gene TRBJ2-3; tentatively, D is TRBD2 (5 bases). This CDR3 region has 13 residues. Trimming left V 3 bases short and J 2 bases short, with 9 bases between. From germline, CDR1 is GTSNPN and CDR2 SVGIG (reference sequence). CDR3 sequence reads: CAWSRGSTDTQYF. CDR3 nucleotides: TGTGCCTGGAGCCGGGGTTCCACAGATACGCAGTATTTT. Using reference TRBV30 and TRBJ2-3 for the parts outside the CDR3, the full variable domain is SQTIHQWPATLVQPVGSPLSLECTVEGTSNPNLYWYRQAAGRGLQLLFYSVGIGQISSEVPQNLSASRPQDRQFILSSKKLLLSDSGFYLCAWSRGSTDTQYFGPGTRLTVL.

The chain is built from TRBV6-1 and TRBJ1-6, with D possibly TRBD1 on 6 matching bases. This CDR3 region has 15 residues. Trimming took off 6 bases at V and 8 bases at J, with 17 bases between the two ends. Germline V lookup: CDR1 MNHNS, CDR2 SASEGT. For the CDR3, the DNA is TGTGCCAGCAGCCACAGGGAGGGCGACTATTCACCCCTCCACTTT. Protein sequence: CASSHREGDYSPLHF.

The rearrangement joins TRBV4-3 to TRBJ1-6, with D uncertain. The ends were cut back, 1 base at V and 5 bases at J, with 15 bases in the middle. Germline V gene sequence: CDR1 LGHNA, CDR2 YSLEER. The CDR3 runs 17 residues. The CDR3 loop reads CASSQVGGPGNNSPLHF. As DNA, the CDR3 is TGCGCCAGCAGCCAAGTCGGTGGACCAGGAAATAATTCACCCCTCCACTTT.

V gene TRBV2 combines with J gene TRBJ1-1, with TRBD1 as a possible D gene (5 bases). The germline CDR1 and CDR2 sequences are SNHLY and FYNNEI. The CDR3 contains 15 residues. V was cut by 8 bases and J by 0 bases, with 16 bases left in between. CDR3 bases: TGTGCCAGCGGGACTCCAGGATTCATGAACACTGAAGCTTTCTTT. Translating gives CASGTPGFMNTEAFF.

This chain uses TRBV2 with TRBJ1-4; D ambiguous. Trimming shortened V by 4 bases and J by 6 bases, and 3 bases separated the two germline ends. The CDR3 extends over 11 amino acids. Germline V gene data show CDR1 as SNHLY and CDR2 as FYNNEI. DNA of the CDR3: TGTGCCAGCAGTGTTTATGAAAAACTGTTTTTT. Its translation is CASSVYEKLFF.

This rearrangement joins TRBV6-1 to TRBJ1-6; D is uncertain. The V end lost 1 base, the J end lost 8 bases, and 6 bases lay between the germline ends. CDR3 length: 13 residues. Germline loops: CDR1 MNHNS, CDR2 SASEGT. CDR3 nucleotide sequence: TGTGCCAGCAGTGAAGTTACGGATTCACCCCTCCACTTT. It yields the protein CASSEVTDSPLHF.

The chain joins TRBV15 to TRBJ2-1, with a possible D match to TRBD2 (6 bases). Deletions cut 2 bases from V and 2 bases from J, with 13 bases between. CDR1 and CDR2 from the germline V gene are LNHNV and YYDKDF (reference sequence). This CDR3 contains 16 residues. The CDR3 region is CATSRSRGEAYNEQFF. The CDR3, as DNA: TGTGCCACCAGCAGATCCCGCGGGGAGGCCTACAATGAGCAGTTCTTC.

This chain links TRBV6-5 with TRBJ1-1; D is perhaps TRBD1 (6 bases). Germline CDR1 MNHEY, CDR2 SVGAGI. Trimming pared 1 base from V and 4 bases from J, leaving 13 bases between. The length of the CDR3 is 15 residues. The CDR3 sequence: CASSYLGGWSTEAFF. DNA for the CDR3: TGTGCCAGCAGTTACTTGGGGGGCTGGAGCACTGAAGCTTTCTTT.

The genes are TRBV9 and TRBJ2-5; unclear D gene. The CDR3 has 12 residues. V shed 0 bases and J shed 4 bases, with 4 bases lying between them. Germline CDR1 is SGDLS and CDR2 is YYNGEE. Here the CDR3 reads CASSVVGETQYF. The CDR3 region has the DNA TGTGCCAGCAGCGTAGTAGGAGAGACCCAGTACTTC.

This chain uses TRBV5-5 with TRBJ1-2; 11 bases map to TRBD1. V lost 4 bases, J lost 4 bases, and 3 bases stayed unmatched. The CDR3 is 14 residues long. CDR1 is SGHKS, CDR2 YYEKEE, per germline (reference sequence). This chain's CDR3 is CASSPGQGVYGYTF. CDR3 nucleotide sequence: TGTGCCAGCAGCCCGGGACAGGGGGTCTATGGCTACACCTTC.

DNA of the CDR3: TGTGCCAGCAACCCCGCAGGGGGAACAGATACGCAGTATTTT. It specifies CASNPAGGTDTQYF. The genes are TRBV28 and TRBJ2-3; 7 bases map to TRBD1. The V gene end was trimmed by 7 bases and the J gene end by 3 bases; junction bases not matched to a gene: 7. The CDR3 sequence is 14 residues long. Germline CDR1 MDHEN, CDR2 SYDVKM.

J is TRBJ1-3 and V is TRBV7-9; no clear D. The CDR3 spans 14 residues. Germline CDR1 and CDR2: SEHNR and FQNEAQ (reference sequence). The ends were cut back, 3 bases at V and 2 bases at J, with 8 bases in the middle. This chain's CDR3 is CASSFVLPGNTIYF. The CDR3 DNA is TGTGCCAGCAGCTTCGTACTGCCTGGAAACACCATATATTTT.

The chain recombines TRBV15 with TRBJ2-3, with 9 nucleotides matching TRBD1. This CDR3 has 17 amino acids. V shed 4 bases and J 2 bases; nucleotides not matched to a gene: 10. From germline, CDR1 is LNHNV and CDR2 YYDKDF (reference sequence). The CDR3 sequence is CATSTRGQGDYTDTQYF. The CDR3 nucleotides read TGTGCCACCAGCACAAGGGGACAGGGTGACTACACAGATACGCAGTATTTT.

The chain links TRBV7-3 to TRBJ1-5, with TRBD1 matching 7 bases. V trimming: 1 base; J trimming: 5 bases; junction bases outside the gene matches: 11. The germline CDR1 and CDR2 sequences are SGHTA and FQGTGA. This CDR3 is 17 amino acids long. The CDR3 loop reads CASSLRIEGAKDQPQHF. The CDR3 DNA is TGTGCCAGCAGCTTAAGAATAGAGGGGGCGAAGGATCAGCCCCAGCATTTT.

The chain couples TRBV10-3 to TRBJ1-5; 7 positions agree with TRBD1. The junction had 4 bases not matched to a gene; V was cut back by 10 bases and J by 4 bases. CDR1 and CDR2 (germline): ENHRY, SYGVKD. The CDR3 spans 12 residues. CDR3: CATQGDNQPQHF. In nucleotides, the CDR3 is TGTGCCACGCAGGGGGATAATCAGCCCCAGCATTTT.

The V and J genes are TRBV7-2 and TRBJ1-5; TRBD1 is a possible D gene (6 bases). The CDR3 length is 14 residues. V dropped 6 bases and J dropped 7 bases, with 16 bases sitting between them. Germline V CDR1 and CDR2: SGHTA, FQGNSA. The CDR3 region is CASRPAGGAQPQHF. In nucleotides, the CDR3 is TGTGCCAGCAGACCTGCGGGGGGCGCACAGCCCCAGCATTTT.